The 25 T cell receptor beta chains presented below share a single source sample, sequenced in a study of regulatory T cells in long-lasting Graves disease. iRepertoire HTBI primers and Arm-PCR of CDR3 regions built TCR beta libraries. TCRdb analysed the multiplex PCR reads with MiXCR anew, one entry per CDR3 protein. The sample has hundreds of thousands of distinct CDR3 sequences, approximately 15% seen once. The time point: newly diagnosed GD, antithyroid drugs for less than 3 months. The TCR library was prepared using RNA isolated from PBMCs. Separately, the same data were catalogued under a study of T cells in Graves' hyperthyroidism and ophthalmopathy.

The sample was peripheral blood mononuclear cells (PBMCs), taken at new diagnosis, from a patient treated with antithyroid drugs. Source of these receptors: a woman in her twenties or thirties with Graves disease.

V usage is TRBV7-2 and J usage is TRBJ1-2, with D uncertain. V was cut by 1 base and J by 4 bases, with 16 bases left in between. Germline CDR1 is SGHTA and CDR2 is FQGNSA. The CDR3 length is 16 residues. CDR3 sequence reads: CASSLVPGDVFYGYTF. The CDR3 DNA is TGTGCCAGCAGCTTAGTACCGGGAGATGTTTTCTATGGCTACACCTTC.

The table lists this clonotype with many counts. CDR3 sequence (DNA): TGTGCCAGCAGTTACGGTAGGAATCAGCCCCAGCATTTT. Its translation is CASSYGRNQPQHF. The J gene is TRBJ1-5, the V gene TRBV28; no reliable D call. Deletions cut 4 bases from V and 4 bases from J, with 8 bases between. CDR3 size: 13 residues. Germline V CDR1 and CDR2: MDHEN, SYDVKM.

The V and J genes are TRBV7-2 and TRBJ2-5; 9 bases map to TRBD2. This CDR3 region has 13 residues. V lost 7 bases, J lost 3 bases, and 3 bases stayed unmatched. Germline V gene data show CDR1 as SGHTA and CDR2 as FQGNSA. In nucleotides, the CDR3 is TGTGCCAGCAAACAGCGGGAGGAAGAGACCCAGTACTTC. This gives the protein CASKQREEETQYF.

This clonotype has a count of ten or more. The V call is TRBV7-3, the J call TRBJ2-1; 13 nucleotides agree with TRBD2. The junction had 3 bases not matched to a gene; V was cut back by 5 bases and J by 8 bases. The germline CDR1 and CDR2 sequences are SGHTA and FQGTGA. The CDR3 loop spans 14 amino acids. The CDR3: CASSPGLAGDEQFF. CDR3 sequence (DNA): TGTGCCAGCAGCCCAGGACTAGCGGGAGATGAGCAGTTCTTC. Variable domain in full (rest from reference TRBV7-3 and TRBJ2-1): GAGVSQTPSNKVTEKGKYVELRCDPISGHTALYWYRQSLGQGPEFLIYFQGTGAADDSGLPNDRFFAVRPEGSVSTLKIQRTERGDSAVYLCASSPGLAGDEQFFGPGTRLTVL.

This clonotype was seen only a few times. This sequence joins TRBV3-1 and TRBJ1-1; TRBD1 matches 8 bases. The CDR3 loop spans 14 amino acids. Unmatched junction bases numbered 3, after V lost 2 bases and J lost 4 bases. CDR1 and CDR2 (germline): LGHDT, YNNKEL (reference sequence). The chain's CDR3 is CASSQLQGGTEAFF. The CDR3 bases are TGTGCCAGCAGCCAATTACAGGGGGGCACTGAAGCTTTCTTT.

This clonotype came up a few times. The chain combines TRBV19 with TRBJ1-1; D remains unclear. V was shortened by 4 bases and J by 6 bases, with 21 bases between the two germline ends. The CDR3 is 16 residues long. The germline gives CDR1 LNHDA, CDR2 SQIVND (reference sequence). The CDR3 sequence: CASSKRPSHPEPEAFF. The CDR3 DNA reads TGTGCCAGTAGTAAACGACCGTCACATCCCGAACCTGAAGCTTTCTTT.

CDR3 sequence (DNA): TGTGCCAGCAGTGTCCCAACCCAATACTATGGCTACACCTTC. Encoded protein: CASSVPTQYYGYTF. The J gene is TRBJ1-2, the V gene TRBV6-1; D remains unclear. V was clipped by 4 bases and J by 3 bases, with 12 bases between them. The germline V gene encodes CDR1 MNHNS and CDR2 SASEGT. The CDR3 runs to 14 residues.

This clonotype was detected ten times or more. CDR3 sequence reads: CASMSTKLAGGEQYF. The CDR3 DNA reads as TGCGCCAGCATGAGTACGAAGCTAGCGGGAGGCGAGCAGTACTTC. The genes are TRBV5-1 and TRBJ2-7, with TRBD2 matching over 11 bases. The CDR3 has 15 amino acids. CDR1 SGHRS and CDR2 YFSETQ come from the germline V gene. The V segment lost 6 bases and the J segment 6 bases; nucleotides outside the gene matches: 11.

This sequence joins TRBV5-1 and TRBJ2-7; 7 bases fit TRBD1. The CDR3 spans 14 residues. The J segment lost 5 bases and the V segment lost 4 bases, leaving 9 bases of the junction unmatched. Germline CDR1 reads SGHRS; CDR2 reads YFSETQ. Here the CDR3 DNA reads TGCGCCAGCAGCCAGGGGGTCAGCCTGGACGAGCAGTACTTC. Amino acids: CASSQGVSLDEQYF.

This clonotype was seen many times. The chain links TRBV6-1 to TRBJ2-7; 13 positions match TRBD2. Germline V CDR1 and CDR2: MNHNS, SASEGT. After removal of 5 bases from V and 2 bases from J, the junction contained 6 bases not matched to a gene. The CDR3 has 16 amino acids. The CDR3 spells CASSRGLAGVPYEQYF. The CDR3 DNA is TGTGCCAGCAGTCGTGGACTAGCGGGAGTACCCTACGAGCAGTACTTC.

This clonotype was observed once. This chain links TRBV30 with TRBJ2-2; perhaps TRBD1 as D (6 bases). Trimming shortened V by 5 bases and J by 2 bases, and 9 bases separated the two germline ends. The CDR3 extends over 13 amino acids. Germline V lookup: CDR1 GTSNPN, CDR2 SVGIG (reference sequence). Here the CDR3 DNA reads TGTGCCTGGCAAGGGGGAAACACCGGGGAGCTGTTTTTT. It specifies CAWQGGNTGELFF.

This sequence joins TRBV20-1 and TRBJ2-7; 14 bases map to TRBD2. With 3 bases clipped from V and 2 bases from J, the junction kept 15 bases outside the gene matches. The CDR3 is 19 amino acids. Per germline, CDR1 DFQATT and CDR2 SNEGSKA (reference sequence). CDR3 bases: TGCAGTGCTAGTGATCCCCCCGGGACTAGCGGGAGAGGCACCTACGAGCAGTACTTC. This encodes CSASDPPGTSGRGTYEQYF.

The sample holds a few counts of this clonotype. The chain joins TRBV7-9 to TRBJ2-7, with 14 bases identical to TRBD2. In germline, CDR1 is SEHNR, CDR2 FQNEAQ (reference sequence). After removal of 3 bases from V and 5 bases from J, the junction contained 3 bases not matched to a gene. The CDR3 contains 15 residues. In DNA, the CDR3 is TGTGCCAGCAGCTTGGGACTAGCGGGAGTCCACGAGCAGTACTTC. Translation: CASSLGLAGVHEQYF.

CDR3 protein: CSARETGQETQYF. The CDR3 DNA follows: TGCAGTGCTAGAGAAACAGGTCAAGAGACCCAGTACTTC. The chain links TRBV20-1 to TRBJ2-5, with a possible D match to TRBD1 (5 bases). Germline V CDR1 and CDR2: DFQATT, SNEGSKA (reference sequence). This CDR3 is 13 amino acids long. V lost 0 bases to trimming and J lost 2 bases, with 7 bases between them.

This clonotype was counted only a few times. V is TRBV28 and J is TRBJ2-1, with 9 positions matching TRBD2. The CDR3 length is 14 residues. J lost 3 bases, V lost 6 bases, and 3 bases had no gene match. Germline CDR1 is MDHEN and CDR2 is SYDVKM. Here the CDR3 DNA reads TGTGCCAGCAGGTATAGCGGGAGCTACAATGAGCAGTTCTTC. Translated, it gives CASRYSGSYNEQFF. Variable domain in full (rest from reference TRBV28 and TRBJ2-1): DVKVTQSSRYLVKRTGEKVFLECVQDMDHENMFWYRQDPGLGLRLIYFSYDVKMKEKGDIPEGYSVSREKKERFSLILESASTNQTSMYLCASRYSGSYNEQFFGPGTRLTVL.

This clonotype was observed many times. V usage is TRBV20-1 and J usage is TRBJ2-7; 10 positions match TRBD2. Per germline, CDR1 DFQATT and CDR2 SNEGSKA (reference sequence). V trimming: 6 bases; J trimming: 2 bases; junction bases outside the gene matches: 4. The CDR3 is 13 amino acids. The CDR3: CSAIAGGTYEQYF. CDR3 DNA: TGCAGTGCCATAGCGGGAGGTACCTACGAGCAGTACTTC.

CDR3 DNA: TGTGCCAGCAGCGCAGACAGGGCTAATTCACCCCTCCACTTT. Translation gives CASSADRANSPLHF. The V call is TRBV13, the J call TRBJ1-6; TRBD1 matches at 7 bases. CDR3 length: 14 residues. The junction had 4 bases not matched to a gene; V was cut back by 5 bases and J by 6 bases. Germline CDR1 PRHDT, CDR2 FYEKMQ (reference sequence).

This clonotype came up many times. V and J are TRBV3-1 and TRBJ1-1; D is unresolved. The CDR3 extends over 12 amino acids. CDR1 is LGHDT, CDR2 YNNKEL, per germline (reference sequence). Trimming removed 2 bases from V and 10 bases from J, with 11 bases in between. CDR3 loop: CASSQRYARAFF. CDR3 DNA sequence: TGTGCCAGCAGCCAAAGGTACGCCAGAGCTTTCTTT.

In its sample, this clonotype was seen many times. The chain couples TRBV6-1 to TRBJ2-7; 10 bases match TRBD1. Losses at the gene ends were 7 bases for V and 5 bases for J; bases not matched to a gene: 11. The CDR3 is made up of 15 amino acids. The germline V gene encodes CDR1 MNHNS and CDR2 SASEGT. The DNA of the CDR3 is TGTGCCAGCAACCAAGCCGGGACAGGGGCCAACGAGCAGTACTTC. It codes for CASNQAGTGANEQYF.

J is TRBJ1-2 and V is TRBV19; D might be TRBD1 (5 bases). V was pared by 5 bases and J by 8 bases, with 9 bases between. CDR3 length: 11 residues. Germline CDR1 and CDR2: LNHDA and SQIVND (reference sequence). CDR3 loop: CASSSGPGYTF. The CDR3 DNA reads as TGTGCCAGTAGTTCGGGACCCGGCTACACCTTC.

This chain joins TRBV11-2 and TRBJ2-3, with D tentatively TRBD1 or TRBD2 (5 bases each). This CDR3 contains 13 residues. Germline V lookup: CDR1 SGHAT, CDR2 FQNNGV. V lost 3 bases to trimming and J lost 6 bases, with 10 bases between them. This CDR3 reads CASSLGDSDTQYF. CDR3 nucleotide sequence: TGTGCCAGCAGCTTGGGGGATTCGGATACGCAGTATTTT.

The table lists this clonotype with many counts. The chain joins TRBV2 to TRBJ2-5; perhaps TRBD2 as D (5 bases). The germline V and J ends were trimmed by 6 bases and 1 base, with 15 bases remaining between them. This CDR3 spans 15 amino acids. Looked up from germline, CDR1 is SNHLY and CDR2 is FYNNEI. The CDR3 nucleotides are TGTGCCAGCAGCCTCCTCTTAGCGAGCCAAGAGACCCAGTACTTC. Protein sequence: CASSLLLASQETQYF.

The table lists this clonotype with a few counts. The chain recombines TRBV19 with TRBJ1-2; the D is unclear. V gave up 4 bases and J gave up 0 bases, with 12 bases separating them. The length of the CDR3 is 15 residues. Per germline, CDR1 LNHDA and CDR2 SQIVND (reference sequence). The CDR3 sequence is CASSTTVTANYGYTF. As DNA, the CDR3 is TGTGCCAGTAGTACGACGGTAACAGCTAACTATGGCTACACCTTC.

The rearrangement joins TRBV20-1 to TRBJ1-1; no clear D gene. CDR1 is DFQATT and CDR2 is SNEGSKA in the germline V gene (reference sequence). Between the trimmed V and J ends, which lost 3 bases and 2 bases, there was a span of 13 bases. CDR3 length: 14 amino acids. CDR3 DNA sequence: TGCAGTGCTAGGAATGTCCGGGGAAACACTGAAGCTTTCTTT. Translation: CSARNVRGNTEAFF.

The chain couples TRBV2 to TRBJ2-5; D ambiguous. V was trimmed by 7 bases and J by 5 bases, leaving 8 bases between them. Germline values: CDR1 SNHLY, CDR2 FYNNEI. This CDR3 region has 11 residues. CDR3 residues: CASTSRETQYF. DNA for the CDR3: TGTGCCAGCACCTCGCGGGAGACCCAGTACTTC.